Included here is one T cell receptor beta chain sequence, with context. Antigen: not known. This record comes from a study of PD-1 blockade in classical Hodgkin lymphoma. Repertoires were generated with immunoSEQ multiplex PCR, while TCRdb's copy carries only in-frame clones and drops some. Seen here are approximately 14,000 clones, around 84% observed once, and the top ten hold 4.6%. There was relapse after autologous stem cell transplantation in every patient, and there was variation in brentuximab vedotin exposure. Best overall response was complete response, partial response or progressive disease in these relapsed/refractory classical Hodgkin lymphoma patients. The CDR3 loop spans 14 amino acids. Germline V gives CDR1 MNHEY, CDR2 SMNVEV (reference sequence). Between the trimmed V and J ends, which lost 2 bases and 2 bases, there was a span of 7 bases. General study points: Before treatment, TCR diversity in newly diagnosed patients was reportedly lower than in healthy donors. The diversity seen at baseline in complete responders resembled that of newly diagnosed patients.

The receptor comes from a human donor with classical Hodgkin lymphoma. V is TRBV27 and J is TRBJ1-5; D is perhaps TRBD1 (5 bases). Sample: peripheral blood mononuclear cells (PBMCs), taken at baseline. CDR3 DNA: TGTGCCAGCAGTTTAGGAGGGGGCAATCAGCCCCAGCATTTT. It specifies CASSLGGGNQPQHF.